These T cell receptor beta chains were read from a single sample in a study of T cells in Graves' hyperthyroidism and ophthalmopathy. TCRdb re-called the multiplex PCR reads through MiXCR, storing one row per CDR3 protein. The sample carries about 320,000 distinct CDR3 sequences, approximately 17% recorded once. The specimen sequenced was blood. The receptors were sampled from a young man with Graves' hyperthyroidism. CDR3s include the opening cysteine and the closing phenylalanine or tryptophan. A D gene is named only where the DNA matches it firmly. Size tells how often a clone was seen (once, few, many) or the class of an expanded clone, and some rows leave it out.

>-|TRBV24-1|TRBJ2-1|-
CATSDSYFNEQFF
TGTGCCACCAGTGATTCTTACTTCAATGAGCAGTTCTTC
>few|TRBV6-1|TRBJ2-1|-
CASGGWCGNNEQFF
TGTGCCAGCGGGGGGTGGTGCGGAAACAATGAGCAGTTCTTC
>many|TRBV11-2|TRBJ2-2|TRBD2
CASSLSWTSGRTGELFF
TGTGCCAGCAGCTTAAGTTGGACTAGCGGGAGGACCGGGGAGCTGTTTTTT
>many|TRBV3-1|TRBJ2-2|-
CASSQNTGYNTGELFF
TGTGCCAGCAGCCAGAATACAGGGTACAACACCGGGGAGCTGTTTTTT
>few|TRBV20-1|TRBJ1-5|TRBD1
CSASRPDREGQPQHF
TGCAGTGCTAGCCGGCCGGACAGGGAGGGTCAGCCCCAGCATTTT
>many|TRBV3-1|TRBJ1-5|-
CASSQGFDGQPQHF
TGTGCCAGCAGCCAAGGTTTCGACGGACAGCCCCAGCATTTT
>-|TRBV18|TRBJ1-5|TRBD1
CASSPARGHQPQHF
TGTGCCAGCTCACCTGCCAGGGGGCATCAGCCCCAGCATTTT
>many|TRBV2|TRBJ2-7|-
CASSDLIYEQYF
TGTGCCAGCAGTGATTTAATCTACGAGCAGTACTTC
>many|TRBV20-1|TRBJ2-3|TRBD2
CSARLAGGPGTQYF
TGCAGTGCGAGACTAGCGGGAGGGCCGGGTACGCAGTATTTT
>many|TRBV20-1|TRBJ1-4|-
CSAPRLRDEKLFF
TGCAGTGCTCCCCGGCTTAGGGATGAAAAACTGTTTTTT
>few|TRBV6-1|TRBJ2-7|-
CASTRALGPYEQYF
TGTGCCAGCACTCGGGCCCTGGGGCCGTACGAGCAGTACTTC
>many|TRBV20-1|TRBJ2-1|-
CSAIRGPSYNEQFF
TGCAGTGCTATCAGGGGTCCCTCCTACAATGAGCAGTTCTTC
>few|TRBV3-1|TRBJ1-6|-
CASSGDWSSYNSPLHF
TGTGCCAGCAGCGGGGACTGGAGCTCCTATAATTCACCCCTCCACTTT
>few|TRBV28|TRBJ2-2|-
CASSLYLGELFF
TGTGCCAGCAGTCTCTACCTCGGGGAGCTGTTTTTT
>many|TRBV20-1|TRBJ1-5|TRBD1
CSARGQGAGNQPQHF
TGCAGTGCTAGAGGACAGGGGGCGGGGAATCAGCCCCAGCATTTT
>many|TRBV18|TRBJ1-1|-
CASSETRESTEAFF
TGTGCCAGCTCAGAAACCAGGGAGTCCACTGAAGCTTTCTTT
>many|TRBV27|TRBJ1-5|-
CASSFNNQPQHF
TGTGCCAGCAGTTTCAACAATCAGCCCCAGCATTTT
>many|TRBV28|TRBJ2-5|TRBD2
CASRPLYRLAGEETQYF
TGTGCCAGCAGACCCCTTTATAGACTAGCGGGAGAAGAGACCCAGTACTTC
>-|TRBV18|TRBJ1-3|-
CASSPEGLSGNTIYF
TGTGCCAGCTCACCAGAGGGTCTCTCTGGAAACACCATATATTTT
>many|TRBV12-3/TRBV12-4|TRBJ1-5|-
CASSPPGGETQPQHF
TGTGCCAGCAGTCCGCCTGGGGGGGAGACTCAGCCCCAGCATTTT
>many|TRBV27|TRBJ2-1|-
CASSQTLNEQFF
TGTGCCAGCAGCCAAACCCTGAATGAGCAGTTCTTC
>many|TRBV18|TRBJ2-2|TRBD2
CASSPLPAGANTGELFF
TGTGCCAGCTCACCCCTTCCGGCGGGGGCGAACACCGGGGAGCTGTTTTTT
>-|TRBV20-1|TRBJ1-1|-
CSARDLGGPEDFF
TGCAGTGCTAGAGATCTCGGGGGTCCTGAAGATTTCTTT
>-|TRBV14|TRBJ2-1|TRBD2
CASSQIIRTSGSGEQFF
TGTGCCAGCAGCCAAATTATAAGGACTAGCGGGAGTGGTGAGCAGTTCTTC
>many|TRBV12-3/TRBV12-4|TRBJ1-1|-
CASSLGGSIDEAFF
TGTGCCAGCAGTTTAGGGGGGTCAATCGATGAAGCTTTCTTT
>many|TRBV19|TRBJ2-5|TRBD2
CASTVTSGSAGETQYF
TGTGCCAGTACCGTGACTAGCGGGAGCGCGGGGGAGACCCAGTACTTC
>few|TRBV12-3/TRBV12-4|TRBJ2-1|TRBD2
CASSIGLAGIYNEQFF
TGTGCCAGCAGCATCGGACTAGCGGGTATTTACAATGAGCAGTTCTTC
>many|TRBV24-1|TRBJ2-1|-
CATAGQPPSNEQFF
TGTGCCACCGCCGGACAGCCTCCATCCAATGAGCAGTTCTTC
>few|TRBV6-1|TRBJ1-6|-
CASSKTGTRAPLHF
TGTGCCAGCAGTAAAACCGGGACTCGGGCTCCCCTCCACTTT
>many|TRBV2|TRBJ1-1|-
CASSGQNTEAFF
TGTGCCAGCAGCGGACAGAACACTGAAGCTTTCTTT
>many|TRBV18|TRBJ2-5|-
CASLPGQDQETQYF
TGTGCCAGCCTCCCGGGGCAGGACCAAGAGACCCAGTACTTC
>many|TRBV11-2|TRBJ2-1|-
CASSFFLGTYNEQFF
TGTGCCAGCAGCTTTTTTTTAGGGACCTACAATGAGCAGTTCTTC
>-|TRBV9|TRBJ2-2|TRBD2
CASSGLAGVRTGELFF
TGTGCCAGCAGCGGACTAGCGGGAGTGAGGACCGGGGAGCTGTTTTTT
>many|TRBV20-1|TRBJ1-1|-
CSAPTGVNTEAFF
TGCAGTGCCCCCACCGGGGTGAACACTGAAGCTTTCTTT
>many|TRBV6-1|TRBJ2-7|TRBD2
CASRPRTSGLEQYF
TGTGCCAGCAGACCCAGGACTAGCGGCCTGGAGCAGTACTTC
>-|TRBV7-9|TRBJ1-1|-
CASSPSRARMNTEAFF
TGTGCCAGCAGCCCCAGTAGGGCCCGAATGAACACTGAAGCTTTCTTT
>many|TRBV29-1|TRBJ2-7|TRBD2
CSVAGGYEQYF
TGCAGCGTGGCGGGGGGCTACGAGCAGTACTTC
>-|TRBV5-1|TRBJ2-1|TRBD2
CASSGRTSGSYNEQFF
TGCGCCAGCAGCGGGCGGACTAGCGGGAGCTACAATGAGCAGTTCTTC
>-|TRBV10-3|TRBJ2-2|-
CAISETGYTGELFF
TGTGCCATCAGTGAGACGGGGTACACCGGGGAGCTGTTTTTT
>many|TRBV5-1|TRBJ2-1|-
CASSLEGGRDEQFF
TGCGCCAGCAGCTTGGAAGGCGGCAGGGATGAGCAGTTCTTC